These T cell receptor beta chains were read from a single sample in a study of metastatic and nonmetastatic thyroid tumors. TCRdb recomputed clones from the PCR reads via MiXCR. The sample has more than 20,000 clones, around an eighth seen once. Source material: blood. These receptors originate from a female donor with papillary thyroid cancer or a benign thyroid nodule (not recorded which). Some clones in this sample may be carry-over from other donors' samples. CDR3s include the opening cysteine and the closing phenylalanine or tryptophan.

V gene: TRBV28
CDR3 protein: CASRLLNDRIEQYF

V gene: TRBV7-9
CDR3 protein: CASSRTDFYTF

V gene: TRBV7-2
CDR3 protein: CASSFRQNGYTF

V gene: TRBV28
CDR3 protein: CASSLGGHGYEQYF

V gene: TRBV6-1
CDR3 protein: CASSRLAGAYNEQFF

V gene: TRBV3-1
CDR3 protein: CASSQSDEQYF

V gene: TRBV5-1
CDR3 protein: CASSLLDSSSYNEQFF

V gene: TRBV4-1
CDR3 protein: CASSQEQGAGQPQHF

V gene: TRBV20-1
CDR3 protein: CSADYYGYTF

V gene: TRBV6-6
CDR3 protein: CAISYSGVTNSPLHF

V gene: TRBV4-1
CDR3 protein: CASSPPSGGGWGYTF

V gene: TRBV12-3/TRBV12-4
CDR3 protein: CASRIENRASHEQFF

V gene: TRBV7-2
CDR3 protein: CASSPRRGAWETQYF

V gene: TRBV10-1
CDR3 protein: CASSESTRQVGRGTEAFF

V gene: TRBV6-1
CDR3 protein: CASSEQGLNTEAFF

V gene: TRBV28
CDR3 protein: CASTQTGSEQYF

V gene: TRBV28
CDR3 protein: CASSPGTGPTDTQYF

V gene: TRBV12-3/TRBV12-4
CDR3 protein: CASRPGSNEKLFF

V gene: TRBV7-2
CDR3 protein: CASRSRDRQETQYF

V gene: TRBV6-6
CDR3 protein: CASSYRDRVDGYTF

V gene: TRBV28
CDR3 protein: CASSSLKSGANVLTF

V gene: TRBV12-3/TRBV12-4
CDR3 protein: CATRQISPGNEAFF

V gene: TRBV3-1
CDR3 protein: CASSRVGSGANVLTF

V gene: TRBV6-1
CDR3 protein: CASSEGDSHQPQHF

V gene: TRBV6-1
CDR3 protein: CARSPDRGQGPGQPQHF

V gene: TRBV27
CDR3 protein: CASSLGTGTGANVLTF